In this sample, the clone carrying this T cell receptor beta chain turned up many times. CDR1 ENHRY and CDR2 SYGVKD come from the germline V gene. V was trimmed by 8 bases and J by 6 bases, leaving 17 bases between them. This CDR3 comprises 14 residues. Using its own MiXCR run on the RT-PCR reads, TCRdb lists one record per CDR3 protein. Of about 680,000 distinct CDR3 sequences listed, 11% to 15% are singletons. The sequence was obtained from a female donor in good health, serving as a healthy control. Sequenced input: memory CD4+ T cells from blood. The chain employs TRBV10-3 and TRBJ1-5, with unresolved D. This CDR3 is CAISPGRSAQPQHF. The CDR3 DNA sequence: TGTGCCATCTCGCCAGGTAGGTCGGCTCAGCCCCAGCATTTT.